This TCR beta chain was sequenced for a study of cytomegalovirus exposure and HLA in healthy donors. The CDR3 consists of 16 residues. Deletions cut 3 bases from V and 0 bases from J, with 14 bases between. Germline lookup yields CDR1 KGHSH and CDR2 LQKENI. The study ran its PCR with 60 Vbeta and 13 Jbeta primers. Libraries were prepared by immunoSEQ multiplex PCR; TCRdb keeps only in-frame clonotypes and omits some of them. Of about 130,000 clones in the sample, just over 70% were seen once. A remark on this clone: Its cognate antigen is unknown.

Study results and caveats: Excluded were some V segments that proved indistinguishable, including TRBV6-2 and TRBV6-3. The only immune exposure information that was available was CMV serostatus. Association with HLA alleles at 0.05 false discovery rate was found for 15,000 or so TCR beta sequences in a later analysis.

Each of the donors was a healthy bone marrow donor. Sequenced: PBMCs. The sequence came from a woman in her fifties or sixties in good health and CMV-seropositive. This chain uses TRBV18 with TRBJ1-2; D ambiguous. CDR3 nucleotide sequence: TGTGCCAGCTCACCGCAAGAGGGCCCAGCTAACTATGGCTACACCTTC. As protein: CASSPQEGPANYGYTF.